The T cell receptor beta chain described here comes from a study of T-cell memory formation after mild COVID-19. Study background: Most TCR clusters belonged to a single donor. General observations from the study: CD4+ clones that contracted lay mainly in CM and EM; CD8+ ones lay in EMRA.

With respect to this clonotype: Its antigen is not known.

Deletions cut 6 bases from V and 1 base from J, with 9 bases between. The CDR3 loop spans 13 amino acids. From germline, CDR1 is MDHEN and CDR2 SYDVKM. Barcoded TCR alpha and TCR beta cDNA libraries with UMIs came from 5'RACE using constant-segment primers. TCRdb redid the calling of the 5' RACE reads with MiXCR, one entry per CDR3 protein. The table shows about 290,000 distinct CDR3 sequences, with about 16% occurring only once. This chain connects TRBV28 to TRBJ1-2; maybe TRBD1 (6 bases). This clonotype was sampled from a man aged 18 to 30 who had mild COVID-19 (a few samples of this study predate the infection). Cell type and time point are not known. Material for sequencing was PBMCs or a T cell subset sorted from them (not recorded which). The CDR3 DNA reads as TGTGCCAGCAGACGGGACAATAACTATGGCTACACCTTC. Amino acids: CASRRDNNYGYTF.